Listed here are 11 T cell receptor beta chains from one sample, sequenced in a study of blood T cell repertoires in COVID-19. Method: immunoSEQ multiplex PCR; TCRdb's copy keeps in-frame clones and lacks some. The table has 210,000 or so clones, 80% to 85% seen once. The sequenced material came from peripheral blood. Receptors originate from a woman of 80 years or more with active or convalescent COVID-19.

V gene TRBV11-3 combines with J gene TRBJ2-1; D is undetermined. The CDR3 loop spans 13 amino acids. V gave up 2 bases and J gave up 5 bases, with 7 bases separating them. Germline V gene lookup returns CDR1 SGHNT and CDR2 YENEEA. CDR3 in amino acids: CASSLQENNEQFF. In DNA form, the CDR3 reads TGTGCCAGCAGCTTACAAGAGAACAATGAGCAGTTCTTC.

The rearrangement links TRBV7-3 to TRBJ1-1; 7 nucleotides agree with TRBD1. The CDR3 has 13 residues. CDR1 SGHTA and CDR2 FQGTGA come from the germline V gene. Trimming cost V 5 bases and J 4 bases; bases outside gene matches: 4. As DNA, the CDR3 is TGTGCCAGCAGCACACGACAGGGCACTGAAGCTTTCTTT. It specifies CASSTRQGTEAFF.

In its sample, this clone was seen a few times. The chain is built from TRBV4-1 and TRBJ1-6, with D tentatively TRBD1 (5 bases). The germline gives CDR1 MGHRA, CDR2 YSYEKL. Trimming pared 1 base from V and 10 bases from J, leaving 20 bases between. CDR3 size: 17 residues. CDR3 DNA: TGCGCCAGCAGCCAAGGCCCTCCCAGGGCTCTTAACTCACCCCTCCACTTT. Translated, it gives CASSQGPPRALNSPLHF.

The rearrangement uses TRBV7-2 and TRBJ1-5; D unclear. The germline CDR1 and CDR2 sequences are SGHTA and FQGNSA. The CDR3 extends over 15 amino acids. V lost 2 bases and J 4 bases, leaving 12 bases between the germline ends. CDR3 amino acids: CASSLSGQRNQPQHF. As DNA, the CDR3 is TGTGCCAGCAGCTTATCGGGTCAACGAAATCAGCCCCAGCATTTT.

The chain employs TRBV7-2 and TRBJ2-7; D is perhaps TRBD2 (7 bases). CDR1 and CDR2 (germline): SGHTA, FQGNSA. Deletions cut 6 bases from V and 3 bases from J, with 18 bases between. The CDR3 contains 15 residues. The DNA for the CDR3 is TGTGCCAGCAGTCGCGAGAGGGAGGGGGGCTACGAGCAGTACTTC. Its translation: CASSREREGGYEQYF.

The chain couples TRBV13 to TRBJ1-1; tentative D call: TRBD1 (6 bases). V was shortened by 3 bases and J by 4 bases, with 9 bases between the two germline ends. Germline V gene lookup returns CDR1 PRHDT and CDR2 FYEKMQ (reference sequence). The CDR3 is 13 residues long. CDR3: CASSFTGSTEAFF. The CDR3 DNA sequence: TGTGCCAGCAGCTTTACAGGGAGCACTGAAGCTTTCTTT. Drawing the rest from reference TRBV13 and TRBJ1-1, the complete variable domain is AAGVIQSPRHLIKEKRETATLKCYPIPRHDTVYWYQQGPGQDPQFLISFYEKMQSDKGSIPDRFSAQQFSDYHSELNMSSLELGDSALYFCASSFTGSTEAFFGQGTRLTVV.

This CDR3 reads CASSPQGWGGLGGNTIYF. CDR3 DNA: TGTGCCAGCAGCCCCCAGGGCTGGGGGGGGCTGGGAGGAAACACCATATATTTT. The chain links TRBV7-3 to TRBJ1-3; D perhaps matches TRBD1 (6 bases). Germline CDR1 is SGHTA and CDR2 is FQGTGA. The CDR3 is 18 amino acids. Trimming left V 5 bases short and J 4 bases short, with 24 bases between.

CDR3 DNA sequence: TGTGCCATCAGCTGGACAGGAGAAGGCTACACCTTC. Its protein is CAISWTGEGYTF. The chain combines TRBV10-3 with TRBJ1-2; 7 nucleotides agree with TRBD1. The junction had 6 bases not matched to a gene; V was cut back by 6 bases and J by 8 bases. The V gene's germline CDR1 is ENHRY and CDR2 SYGVKD. The CDR3 consists of 12 residues.

This clone showed up just once. The V call is TRBV4-1, the J call TRBJ1-3, with 7 positions matching TRBD1. Germline V gene lookup returns CDR1 MGHRA and CDR2 YSYEKL. The CDR3 totals 17 residues. Losses at the gene ends were 4 bases for V and 1 base for J; bases not matched to a gene: 10. The CDR3 spells CASSLTNRGGSGNTIYF. Here the CDR3 DNA reads TGCGCCAGCAGCCTGACCAACAGGGGCGGATCTGGAAACACCATATATTTT.

This clone was detected once. V usage is TRBV7-2 and J usage is TRBJ2-1; 11 nucleotides line up with TRBD2. Unmatched junction bases numbered 4, after V lost 5 bases and J lost 7 bases. CDR3 length: 14 amino acids. Germline assignment: CDR1 SGHTA and CDR2 FQGNSA. In nucleotides, the CDR3 is TGTGCCAGCAGCCCGGGACTAGCGGAGAATGAGCAGTTCTTC. Protein: CASSPGLAENEQFF. Combining the CDR3 with reference TRBV7-2 and TRBJ2-1 gives the whole variable domain GAGVSQSPSNKVTEKGKDVELRCDPISGHTALYWYRQSLGQGLEFLIYFQGNSAPDKSGLPSDRFSAERTGGSVSTLTIQRTQQEDSAVYLCASSPGLAENEQFFGPGTRLTVL.

This chain joins TRBV18 and TRBJ2-3, with a tentative D call TRBD1 (6 bases). This CDR3 is built from 15 residues. V shed 1 base and J shed 4 bases, with 12 bases lying between them. Germline CDR1 and CDR2: KGHSH and LQKENI. The CDR3 loop is CASSPQQGSADTQYF. The CDR3, as DNA: TGTGCCAGCTCACCACAGCAGGGGTCCGCAGATACGCAGTATTTT.